The source of this TCR beta chain is a study of blood T cell repertoires in COVID-19. Study overall: Donors in the United States, Italy and Spain gave samples during acute or convalescent COVID-19. Sources were T cells, B-cell-depleted T cells, or PBMCs; the material itself was cDNA or gDNA.

Methods used by the authors: How many nucleated cells were present was estimated from reference gene primer amplification. Measured with immunoSEQ multiplex PCR; TCRdb has only the in-frame clones, and not every one. V and J calls and clone size are copied from that table; D and trimming were computed from the DNA. The sample includes about 39,000 clones, more than 70% seen only once; the top ten take over 3.5%. The V gene's germline CDR1 is LNHDA and CDR2 SQIVND (reference sequence). V was clipped by 7 bases and J by 2 bases; unmatched bases: 8. CDR3 length: 14 amino acids. Input material: peripheral blood. This receptor was obtained from a man aged 55 to 70 with acute or convalescent COVID-19. The gene calls are TRBV19 and TRBJ2-7, with 7 bases identical to TRBD1. The CDR3 bases are TGTGCCAGTACCTCCGGCGACAGGGCCTACGAGCAGTACTTC. Translation gives CASTSGDRAYEQYF.